This T cell receptor (beta chain) stems from a study of cytomegalovirus exposure and HLA in healthy donors. The CDR3 totals 13 residues. CDR1 is SNHLY and CDR2 is FYNNEI in the germline V gene. Trimming stripped 7 bases from V and 12 bases from J, with 22 bases between. Primers included in the PCR were 60 Vbeta and 13 Jbeta primers. Assay: immunoSEQ multiplex PCR; the TCRdb copy retains only in-frame clones and omits some. Found here are roughly 120,000 clones; the top ten clones hold approximately 0.99%. The genes are TRBV2 and TRBJ2-7; TRBD2 is a possible D gene (5 bases). The TCR sequence derives from a man aged 18 to 30 in good health and CMV-seronegative. Specimen: PBMCs. The CDR3 protein is CASIMETTQGTYF. The CDR3 nucleotides read TGTGCCAGCATTATGGAGACTACCCAAGGAACGTACTTC.